This entry lists 30 T cell receptor beta chains sequenced from one sample in a study of OX40 agonist ivuxolimab in advanced cancers. TCRdb keeps only in-frame clones here, not all; method: immunoSEQ multiplex PCR. Among 49,000 or so clones listed, approximately 90% were seen once. The source was CD4+ or CD8+ T cells sorted from blood, collected in a trial of the OX40 agonist ivuxolimab. The source is an adult with an advanced solid tumor such as melanoma, head and neck, liver or kidney cancer.

J is TRBJ2-5 and V is TRBV7-2; D assignment may be TRBD1 or TRBD2 (5 bases each). The J call may be wrong; the DNA end is better matched by TRBJ2-7. Germline-derived CDR1 and CDR2 are SGHTA and FQGNSA. The CDR3 runs 14 residues. The DNA of the CDR3 is TGTGCCAGCCGTACGGGGTCAGGGACCTACGAGCAGTACTTC. This gives the protein CASRTGSGTYEQYF.

In DNA form, the CDR3 reads TGTGCCAGCTCACAACTAGCGGGAGGTGGCGATGAGCAGTTCTTC. This codes for CASSQLAGGGDEQFF. This sequence joins TRBV18 and TRBJ2-1, with 12 bases lining up with TRBD2. CDR3 length equals 15 residues. Germline trimming cut 4 bases from V and 8 bases from J; bases unmatched to any gene: 6. The germline gives CDR1 KGHSH, CDR2 LQKENI.

V gene TRBV7-2 combines with J gene TRBJ2-5; D is ambiguous. CDR3 size: 13 residues. CDR1 is SGHTA and CDR2 is FQGNSA in the germline V gene. Trimming pared 2 bases from V and 3 bases from J, leaving 7 bases between. This chain's CDR3 is CASSLYGEETQYF. In nucleotides, the CDR3 is TGTGCCAGCAGCTTATATGGTGAAGAGACCCAGTACTTC.

V gene TRBV5-3 combines with J gene TRBJ2-7; 13 bases fit TRBD2. TRBV5-3 is flagged as an ORF with uncertain function. V gave up 0 bases and J gave up 3 bases; unmatched junction bases: 9. This CDR3 is built from 18 residues. The CDR3 DNA sequence: TGTGCCAGAAGCTTGGCCGACCATGGACTAGCGGGGGACTACGAGCAGTACTTC. Its protein is CARSLADHGLAGDYEQYF.

In this sample, this clone turned up a few times. The chain has TRBV28 and TRBJ1-2, with D possibly TRBD1 on 6 matching bases. Trimming cost V 6 bases and J 6 bases, with 14 bases left between them. The CDR3 covers 13 residues. Germline-derived CDR1 and CDR2 are MDHEN and SYDVKM. CDR3 bases: TGTGCCAGCAGCCGAAGGGCAGGGGATGGCTACACCTTC. It specifies CASSRRAGDGYTF.

This chain uses TRBV10-3 with TRBJ2-5, with 7 bases lining up with TRBD1. This CDR3 has 14 amino acids. CDR1 and CDR2 (germline): ENHRY, SYGVKD. V lost 6 bases and J lost 4; bases outside the gene matches: 8. CDR3 in amino acids: CAIRQGGEGETQYF. The CDR3 region has the DNA TGTGCCATCAGGCAAGGGGGCGAGGGAGAGACCCAGTACTTC.

The rearrangement joins TRBV4-1 to TRBJ1-6; 8 bases match TRBD1. Looked up from germline, CDR1 is MGHRA and CDR2 is YSYEKL. The V gene end was trimmed by 4 bases and the J gene end by 7 bases; junction bases not matched to a gene: 6. CDR3 size: 15 residues. The CDR3 DNA follows: TGCGCCAGCAGCCGAAAGACAGGGGACAATTCACCCCTCCACTTT. This encodes CASSRKTGDNSPLHF.

V is TRBV4-1 and J is TRBJ2-1; 9 bases map to TRBD2. Germline loops: CDR1 MGHRA, CDR2 YSYEKL. Germline trimming cut 0 bases from V and 9 bases from J; bases unmatched to any gene: 12. The CDR3 spans 17 residues. The CDR3 DNA is TGCGCCAGCAGCCAAGAATCCACGGGCGGGGGGGCCGGTGAGCAGTTCTTC. Amino acids: CASSQESTGGGAGEQFF.

V is TRBV9 and J is TRBJ2-7; possibly TRBD2 for D (6 bases). V lost 5 bases and J lost 3, with 18 bases in between. The CDR3 extends over 15 amino acids. The germline gives CDR1 SGDLS, CDR2 YYNGEE. DNA of the CDR3: TGTGCCAGCAGTAGGGAAGATGGCGGGGACTACGAGCAGTACTTC. Translation gives CASSREDGGDYEQYF.

This clone was found once. V gene TRBV9 combines with J gene TRBJ1-6; possible D gene TRBD1, 6 bases. The CDR3 contains 16 residues. Germline loops: CDR1 SGDLS, CDR2 YYNGEE. Deletions cut 0 bases from V and 7 bases from J, with 14 bases between. The CDR3 region is CASSVADWTANSPLHF. In DNA, the CDR3 is TGTGCCAGCAGCGTAGCGGATTGGACAGCCAATTCACCCCTCCACTTT. The whole variable domain, remainder taken from reference TRBV9 and TRBJ1-6, is DSGVTQTPKHLITATGQRVTLRCSPRSGDLSVYWYQQSLDQGLQFLIQYYNGEERAKGNILERFSAQQFPDLHSELNLSSLELGDSALYFCASSVADWTANSPLHFGNGTRLTVT.

The rearrangement joins TRBV28 to TRBJ2-1; the D gene is possibly TRBD2 (5 bases). The germline V and J ends were trimmed by 8 bases and 0 bases, with 11 bases remaining between them. The CDR3 length is 14 residues. The V gene's germline CDR1 is MDHEN and CDR2 SYDVKM. This CDR3 reads CASQADTSYNEQFF. For the CDR3, the DNA is TGTGCCAGCCAAGCGGATACCTCCTACAATGAGCAGTTCTTC.

This clone was seen once. The rearrangement uses TRBV14 and TRBJ2-2, with 9 bases identical to TRBD1. The ends lost 6 bases at V and 6 bases at J; junction bases unmatched: 8. The germline V gene encodes CDR1 SGHDN and CDR2 FVKESK. This CDR3 region has 15 residues. The CDR3 nucleotides read TGTGCCAGCAGGAGGACAGGGGCAATTTCCGGGGAGCTGTTTTTT. Its protein product is CASRRTGAISGELFF.

The rearrangement uses TRBV6-4 and TRBJ2-1; TRBD1 aligns across 8 bases. CDR1 is MRHNA, CDR2 SNTAGT, per germline. This CDR3 has 15 amino acids. The junction had 8 bases not matched to a gene; V was cut back by 2 bases and J by 8 bases. The CDR3 nucleotides read TGTGCCAGCAGTGACGGACAGGGAGTCTCAGATGAGCAGTTCTTC. This translates into CASSDGQGVSDEQFF.

The J gene is TRBJ1-5, the V gene TRBV6-1, with a possible D match to TRBD1 (5 bases). The CDR3 totals 14 residues. Germline values: CDR1 MNHNS, CDR2 SASEGT. V was clipped by 2 bases and J by 0 bases, with 5 bases between them. CDR3 bases: TGTGCCAGCAGTGAACAGGGTAGCAATCAGCCCCAGCATTTT. It specifies CASSEQGSNQPQHF.

The chain recombines TRBV5-4 with TRBJ1-1, with D perhaps matching TRBD1 (6 bases). Trimming took off 2 bases at V and 5 bases at J, with 13 bases between the two ends. The CDR3 sequence is 14 residues long. Germline V gene data show CDR1 as SGHNT and CDR2 as YYREEE (reference sequence). The CDR3 DNA sequence: TGTGCCAGCAGCTTCAGGGGTATCGGGACTGAAGCTTTCTTT. Amino acids: CASSFRGIGTEAFF.

CDR3 sequence reads: CASSLATGGEWTGELFF. The CDR3 DNA is TGTGCCAGCAGCTTAGCCACAGGGGGCGAGTGGACCGGGGAGCTGTTTTTT. This chain connects TRBV7-9 to TRBJ2-2; 9 nucleotides agree with TRBD1. The trim removed 0 bases at V and 5 bases at J, leaving 7 bases unmatched. Germline V lookup: CDR1 SEHNR, CDR2 FQNEAQ (reference sequence). This CDR3 spans 17 amino acids.

This clone was seen once. The gene calls are TRBV6-5 and TRBJ2-3; D gene unclear. Germline CDR1 reads MNHEY; CDR2 reads SVGAGI. With 3 bases removed from V and 2 bases from J, the gap between germline ends came to 9 bases. This CDR3 has 14 residues. CDR3 nucleotides: TGTGCCAGCAGTTATAAGCGCCCCACAGATACGCAGTATTTT. Its protein product is CASSYKRPTDTQYF.

The chain uses TRBV27 and TRBJ1-2; the D is unclear. Germline V gives CDR1 MNHEY, CDR2 SMNVEV (reference sequence). The CDR3 totals 14 residues. The V and J ends lost 7 bases and 8 bases respectively, with 20 bases between them. The DNA of the CDR3 is TGTGCCAGCACCCTAGGACGGGGAGGTAACGGCTACACCTTC. Amino acids: CASTLGRGGNGYTF.

The chain joins TRBV6-1 to TRBJ1-5; D remains ambiguous. V lost 6 bases, J lost 8 bases, and 14 bases lay in between. Germline loops: CDR1 MNHNS, CDR2 SASEGT. This CDR3 is 13 amino acids long. CDR3 nucleotide sequence: TGTGCCAGCAGAGGTTTCGGGGTCGAGCCCCAGCATTTT. As protein: CASRGFGVEPQHF.

V gene TRBV13 combines with J gene TRBJ1-1; possibly TRBD1 for D (5 bases). This CDR3 region has 13 residues. Looked up from germline, CDR1 is PRHDT and CDR2 is FYEKMQ (reference sequence). The V end was cut by 5 bases, the J end by 4 bases, with 11 bases between. The CDR3 nucleotides are TGTGCCAGCAGCGATGGGGGGGGCACTGAAGCTTTCTTT. This translates into CASSDGGGTEAFF.

The rearrangement links TRBV11-1 to TRBJ2-1, with D uncertain. This CDR3 contains 15 residues. Per the germline V gene, CDR1 is SGHAT and CDR2 is FQDESV (reference sequence). The ends were cut back, 2 bases at V and 2 bases at J, with 10 bases in the middle. The chain's CDR3 is CASSLRSGAYNEQFF. For the CDR3, the DNA is TGTGCCAGCAGCTTAAGATCGGGCGCCTACAATGAGCAGTTCTTC.

The chain employs TRBV5-1 and TRBJ2-4, with TRBD2 matching over 11 bases. This CDR3 has 14 amino acids. In germline, CDR1 is SGHRS, CDR2 YFSETQ. V shed 4 bases, J shed 5 bases, and the junction held 2 bases outside the gene matches. CDR3 in amino acids: CASSPGLAENIQYF. Here the CDR3 DNA reads TGCGCCAGCAGCCCGGGACTAGCGGAAAACATTCAGTACTTC.

This clone was picked up a small number of times. The CDR3 is CASSFVDQETQYF. CDR3 DNA sequence: TGTGCCAGCAGCTTCGTAGATCAAGAGACCCAGTACTTC. The genes are TRBV5-4 and TRBJ2-5; D gene unclear. CDR1 is SGHNT, CDR2 YYREEE, per germline (reference sequence). Trimming took off 2 bases at V and 2 bases at J, with 7 bases between the two ends. The CDR3 totals 13 residues.

V and J are TRBV7-8 and TRBJ2-5; 9 bases fit TRBD2. The CDR3 is made up of 17 amino acids. Unmatched junction bases numbered 17, after V lost 8 bases and J lost 4 bases. CDR1 is SGHVS and CDR2 is FQNEAQ in the germline V gene. CDR3 coding DNA: TGTGCCAGCTCCCGTGGGGCGGGAGGGAGATGGAGAGAGACCCAGTACTTC. Translation: CASSRGAGGRWRETQYF.

The rearrangement joins TRBV6-1 to TRBJ2-7, with D perhaps being TRBD1 or TRBD2 (5 bases each). V was cut by 6 bases and J by 6 bases, with 18 bases left in between. The CDR3 extends over 14 amino acids. Looked up from germline, CDR1 is MNHNS and CDR2 is SASEGT. The CDR3 DNA follows: TGTGCCAGCAGCCGCTCGACAGAAGCGGTCGAGCAGTACTTC. It yields the protein CASSRSTEAVEQYF.

The chain combines TRBV13 with TRBJ2-7; 7 nucleotides line up with TRBD2. In germline, CDR1 is PRHDT, CDR2 FYEKMQ (reference sequence). J gave up 4 bases and V 4 bases, and 7 bases lay outside the gene matches. The CDR3 totals 14 residues. The chain's CDR3 is CASSSQRDRYEQYF. The CDR3 DNA reads as TGTGCCAGCAGCTCCCAGCGGGATCGGTACGAGCAGTACTTC.

The gene calls are TRBV10-2 and TRBJ2-1; 9 bases align to TRBD1. Looked up from germline, CDR1 is WSHSY and CDR2 is SAAADI. This CDR3 contains 14 residues. Germline trimming cut 9 bases from V and 5 bases from J; bases unmatched to any gene: 8. Written as DNA, the CDR3 is TGCGCCAGTGGGGACAGGGCGGGTAACAATGAGCAGTTCTTC. Translation: CASGDRAGNNEQFF.

This clone has a single count. The rearrangement joins TRBV4-1 to TRBJ2-5; D may be TRBD1 (5 bases). Trimming shortened V by 2 bases and J by 4 bases, and 20 bases separated the two germline ends. Germline values: CDR1 MGHRA, CDR2 YSYEKL. The CDR3 has 17 residues. CDR3 coding DNA: TGCGCCAGCAGCCAATATTCCAGTCGGCAGGGCGGAGAGACCCAGTACTTC. Residues: CASSQYSSRQGGETQYF.

This clone was counted once. This chain joins TRBV10-3 and TRBJ2-1, with 8 nucleotides matching TRBD2. The trim removed 11 bases at V and 3 bases at J, leaving 9 bases unmatched. In germline, CDR1 is ENHRY, CDR2 SYGVKD. There are 14 residues in the CDR3. CDR3 region: CASSGSGSYNEQFF. As DNA, the CDR3 is TGTGCCTCAAGCGGGAGTGGAAGCTACAATGAGCAGTTCTTC.

V gene TRBV6-5 combines with J gene TRBJ1-1; tentative D call: TRBD1 (5 bases). The CDR3 has 13 residues. V was trimmed by 7 bases and J by 8 bases, leaving 17 bases between them. Germline lookup yields CDR1 MNHEY and CDR2 SVGAGI. The CDR3 coding sequence is TGTGCCAGCACCCTCACTTGGGGGGGAGAAGCTTTCTTT. Protein: CASTLTWGGEAFF.